What follows are 7 T cell receptor beta chains derived from one specimen sequenced in a study of cytomegalovirus exposure and HLA in healthy donors. Sequencing was performed with immunoSEQ multiplex PCR; in TCRdb, only in-frame clones are kept and a portion is missing. Of around 100,000 clones listed, roughly 94% were seen once; the top ten hold 0.8% to 0.9%. The sequencing sample was made of PBMCs. The receptors come from a woman aged 18-29 years in good health and CMV-seronegative.

The chain recombines TRBV6-8 with TRBJ2-1; TRBD2 aligns across 12 bases. Germline assignment: CDR1 MNHGY and CDR2 SAAAGT. V lost 0 bases, J lost 9 bases, and 9 bases stayed unmatched. The CDR3 contains 17 residues. CDR3 sequence: CASSYSILAGGPGEQFF. In nucleotides, the CDR3 is TGTGCCAGCAGTTACTCGATTCTAGCGGGAGGGCCTGGTGAGCAGTTCTTC.

The chain employs TRBV5-1 and TRBJ1-1, with no clear D. The V end lost 0 bases, the J end lost 0 bases, and 6 bases lay between the germline ends. The CDR3 sequence is 14 residues long. Germline CDR1 is SGHRS and CDR2 is YFSETQ. In nucleotides, the CDR3 is TGCGCCAGCAGCTTGGGGGCAATGAACACTGAAGCTTTCTTT. This translates into CASSLGAMNTEAFF.

The rearrangement joins TRBV5-1 to TRBJ2-7, with 7 bases identical to TRBD1. With V trimmed by 0 bases and J by 6 bases, 6 bases remained unmatched. The CDR3 contains 14 residues. Germline CDR1 and CDR2: SGHRS and YFSETQ. CDR3: CASSLGQGKGEQYF. The CDR3 nucleotides are TGCGCCAGCAGCTTGGGACAGGGTAAGGGCGAGCAGTACTTC.

The CDR3 loop reads CASSGPGSKAFF. CDR3 DNA sequence: TGTGCCAGCTCCGGTCCTGGTAGTAAAGCTTTCTTT. The gene calls are TRBV6-5 and TRBJ1-1; D gene ambiguous. Trimming took 8 bases from V and 9 from J, leaving 16 bases between them. The germline V gene encodes CDR1 MNHEY and CDR2 SVGAGI. The CDR3 is 12 residues long.

V gene TRBV27 combines with J gene TRBJ2-3; 7 nucleotides align to TRBD2. The CDR3 contains 16 residues. Germline lookup yields CDR1 MNHEY and CDR2 SMNVEV (reference sequence). V was clipped by 7 bases and J by 0 bases; unmatched bases: 10. In nucleotides, the CDR3 is TGTGCCAGCAAATCCCTCTCAGCGGGGAGCACAGATACGCAGTATTTT. Its protein product is CASKSLSAGSTDTQYF.

The chain couples TRBV5-1 to TRBJ1-2, with D tentatively TRBD1 (5 bases). Trimming removed 4 bases from V and 4 bases from J, with 20 bases in between. The CDR3 consists of 16 residues. The germline gives CDR1 SGHRS, CDR2 YFSETQ. CDR3 protein: CASSAPHLGQGYGYTF. For the CDR3, the DNA is TGCGCCAGCAGCGCCCCGCATTTGGGCCAGGGCTATGGCTACACCTTC. The whole variable domain, remainder taken from reference TRBV5-1 and TRBJ1-2, is KAGVTQTPRYLIKTRGQQVTLSCSPISGHRSVSWYQQTPGQGLQFLFEYFSETQRNKGNFPGRFSGRQFSNSRSEMNVSTLELGDSALYLCASSAPHLGQGYGYTFGSGTRLTVV.

The V and J genes are TRBV7-6 and TRBJ1-4, with a possible D match to TRBD1 (5 bases). CDR3 length: 14 residues. Germline V gene data show CDR1 as SGHVS and CDR2 as FNYEAQ. V gave up 2 bases and J gave up 3 bases, with 7 bases separating them. CDR3 amino acids: CASSLKGSNEKLFF. CDR3 nucleotides: TGTGCCAGCAGCTTAAAGGGGTCTAATGAAAAACTGTTTTTT.